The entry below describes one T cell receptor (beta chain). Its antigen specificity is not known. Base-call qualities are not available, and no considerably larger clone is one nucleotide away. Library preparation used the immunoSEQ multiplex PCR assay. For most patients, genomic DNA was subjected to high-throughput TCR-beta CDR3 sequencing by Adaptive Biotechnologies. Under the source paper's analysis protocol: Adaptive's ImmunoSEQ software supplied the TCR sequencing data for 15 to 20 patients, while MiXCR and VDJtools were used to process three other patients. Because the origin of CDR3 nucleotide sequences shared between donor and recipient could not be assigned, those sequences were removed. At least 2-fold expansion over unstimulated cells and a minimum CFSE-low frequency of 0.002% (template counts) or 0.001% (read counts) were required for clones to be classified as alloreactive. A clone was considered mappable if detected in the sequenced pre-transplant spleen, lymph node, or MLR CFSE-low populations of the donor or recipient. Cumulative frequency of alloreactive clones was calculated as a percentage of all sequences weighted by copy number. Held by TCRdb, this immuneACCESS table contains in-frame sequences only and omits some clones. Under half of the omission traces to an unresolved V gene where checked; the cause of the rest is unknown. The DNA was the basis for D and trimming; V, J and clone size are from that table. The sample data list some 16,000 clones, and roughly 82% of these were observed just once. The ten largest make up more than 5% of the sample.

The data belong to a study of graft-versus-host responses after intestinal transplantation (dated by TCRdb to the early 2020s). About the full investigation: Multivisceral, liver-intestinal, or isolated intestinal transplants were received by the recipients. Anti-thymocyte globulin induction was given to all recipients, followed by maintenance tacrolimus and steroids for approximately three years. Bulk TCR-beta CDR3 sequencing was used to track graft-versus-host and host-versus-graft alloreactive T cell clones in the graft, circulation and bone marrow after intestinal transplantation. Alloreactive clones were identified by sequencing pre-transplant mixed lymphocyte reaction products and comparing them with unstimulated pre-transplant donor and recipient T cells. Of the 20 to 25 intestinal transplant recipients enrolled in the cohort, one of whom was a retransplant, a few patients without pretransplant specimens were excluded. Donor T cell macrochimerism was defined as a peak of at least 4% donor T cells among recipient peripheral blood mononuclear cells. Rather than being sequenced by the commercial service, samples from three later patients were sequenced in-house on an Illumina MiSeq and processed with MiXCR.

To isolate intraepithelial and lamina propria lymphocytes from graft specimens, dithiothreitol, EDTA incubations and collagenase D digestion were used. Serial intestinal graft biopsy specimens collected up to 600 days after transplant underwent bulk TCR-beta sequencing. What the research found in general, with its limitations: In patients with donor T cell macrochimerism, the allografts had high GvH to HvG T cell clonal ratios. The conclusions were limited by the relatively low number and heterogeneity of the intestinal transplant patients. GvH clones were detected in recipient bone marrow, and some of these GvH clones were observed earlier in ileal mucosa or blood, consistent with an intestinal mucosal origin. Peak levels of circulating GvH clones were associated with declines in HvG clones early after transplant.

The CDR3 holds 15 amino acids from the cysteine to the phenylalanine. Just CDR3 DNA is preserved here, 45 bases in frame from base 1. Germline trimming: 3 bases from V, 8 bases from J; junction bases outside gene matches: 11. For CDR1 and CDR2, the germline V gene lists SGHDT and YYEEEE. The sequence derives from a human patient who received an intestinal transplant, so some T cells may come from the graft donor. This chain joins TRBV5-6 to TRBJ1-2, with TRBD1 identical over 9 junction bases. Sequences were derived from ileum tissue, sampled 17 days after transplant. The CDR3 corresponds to CASSSGTGRGGGYTF. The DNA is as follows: TGTGCCAGCAGCTCCGGGACAGGGAGGGGTGGAGGCTACACCTTC.